The subject of this entry is one T cell receptor beta chain. V was pared by 5 bases and J by 4 bases, with 13 bases of the junction left unmatched. There are 16 residues in the CDR3. Germline V lookup: CDR1 SGHVS, CDR2 FQNEAQ. Using immunoSEQ multiplex PCR, the repertoire was profiled, and TCRdb retains in-frame clones only, with some absent. Among around 8,300 clones listed, about 83% were seen once. This specimen comes from a study of chemoradiotherapy in HPV16-positive cancers. The V and J genes are TRBV7-8 and TRBJ2-5, with 7 bases matching TRBD2. This specimen consisted of blood, obtained from a patient who underwent chemoradiotherapy. This sequence was found in a human donor with HPV-associated anogenital cancer. The CDR3 bases are TGTGCCAGCAGCCCCCACCGGGGCGGGGGTATAGAGACCCAGTACTTC. It translates to CASSPHRGGGIETQYF.